Listed here are 27 T cell receptor beta chains from one sample, sequenced in a study of regulatory T cells in long-lasting Graves disease. Time point described: newly diagnosed GD, antithyroid drugs for less than 3 months. Preparation of the TCR library used RNA extracted from PBMCs. According to the study, TCR beta libraries were built with iRepertoire HTBI primers and CDR3-region Arm-PCR. Using its own MiXCR run on the multiplex PCR reads, TCRdb lists one record per CDR3 protein. In the table there are 450,000 to 600,000 distinct CDR3 sequences, approximately 13% of which are singletons. This sample was shared with a second study, whose subject was T cells in Graves' hyperthyroidism and ophthalmopathy.

The specimen was peripheral blood mononuclear cells (PBMCs), collected at new diagnosis, from a patient treated with antithyroid drugs. These receptors were obtained from a man aged 30 to 39 with Graves disease.

Ten or more counts support this clonotype. The CDR3 loop is CATSDAGHTRDTGELFF. In nucleotides, the CDR3 is TGTGCCACCAGTGATGCTGGACACACGCGGGACACCGGGGAGCTGTTTTTT. V gene TRBV24-1 combines with J gene TRBJ2-2; D is tentatively TRBD1 or TRBD2 (5 bases each). Trimming shortened V by 3 bases and J by 3 bases, and 16 bases separated the two germline ends. Germline-derived CDR1 and CDR2 are KGHDR and SFDVKD. This CDR3 is built from 17 residues.

As for this clonotype: This may stem from a read error, because a much larger clone lies one nucleotide away. This chain uses TRBV5-1 with TRBJ2-7, with 10 bases fitting TRBD1. This CDR3 is built from 14 residues. Trimming cost V 5 bases and J 9 bases; bases outside gene matches: 11. Germline lookup yields CDR1 SGHRS and CDR2 YFSETQ. In nucleotides, the CDR3 is TGCGCCAGCAGACCCGGGACAGGGGCGTCCGGGCAGTACTTC. Residues: CASRPGTGASGQYF.

A remark on this clonotype: This may come from a read error, since a much larger clone is one base off. The chain carries TRBV5-1 and TRBJ2-3; a possible D gene is TRBD2 (5 bases). Germline values: CDR1 SGHRS, CDR2 YFSETQ. CDR3 length: 16 amino acids. In DNA, the CDR3 is TGCGCCAACAGCTTCTTTAGCGTAGGTGATTTGGATACGCAGTATTTT. Amino acids: CANSFFSVGDLDTQYF.

On this clonotype itself: A much larger clone differs from this one at a single base, so this may be a read error. The chain links TRBV5-5 to TRBJ2-1, with D possibly matching TRBD2 (6 bases). Trimming cost V 1 base and J 10 bases, with 21 bases left between them. CDR1 and CDR2 (germline): SGHKS, YYEKEE (reference sequence). The CDR3 covers 16 residues. CDR3 loop: CASSLTPSDPSYEQFF. The CDR3 DNA reads as TGTGCCAGCAGCTTGACGCCTAGCGACCCCAGCTACGAGCAGTTCTTC. Full variable domain (missing parts from reference TRBV5-5 and TRBJ2-1): DAGVTQSPTHLIKTRGQQVTLRCSPISGHKSVSWYQQVLGQGPQFIFQYYEKEERGRGNFPDRFSARQFPNYSSELNVNALLLGDSALYLCASSLTPSDPSYEQFFGPGTRLTVL.

This clonotype occurred many times. This chain uses TRBV2 with TRBJ1-1, with D possibly matching TRBD1 (5 bases). Germline values: CDR1 SNHLY, CDR2 FYNNEI. The CDR3 is 12 amino acids. V lost 9 bases and J lost 8, with 16 bases in between. CDR3 nucleotides: TGTGCCAGGACACTACCTTGGGACGAAGCTTTCTTT. It is translated as CARTLPWDEAFF.

This chain joins TRBV14 and TRBJ1-1; D gene uncertain. The germline V gene encodes CDR1 SGHDN and CDR2 FVKESK. V was pared by 3 bases and J by 2 bases, with 25 bases between. The CDR3 contains 19 residues. The CDR3 sequence is CASSHLITPVPLENTEAFF. CDR3 DNA sequence: TGTGCCAGCAGCCATCTTATAACTCCGGTACCGTTAGAAAACACTGAAGCTTTCTTT.

This clonotype was seen ten or more times. J is TRBJ2-1 and V is TRBV7-3; D might be TRBD2 (6 bases). The V end lost 6 bases, the J end lost 8 bases, and 14 bases lay between the germline ends. The CDR3 loop spans 13 amino acids. Germline CDR1 reads SGHTA; CDR2 reads FQGTGA. The CDR3 region has the DNA TGTGCCAGCAGTTCACTGGGGGGAGATGAGCAGTTCTTC. It specifies CASSSLGGDEQFF.

This clonotype was found a few times. The chain joins TRBV6-1 to TRBJ1-5; weak D call: TRBD1 (5 bases). Trimming took off 4 bases at V and 0 bases at J, with 16 bases between the two ends. From germline, CDR1 is MNHNS and CDR2 SASEGT. This CDR3 has 17 amino acids. This CDR3 is CASSGRALGTSNQPQHF. The CDR3, as DNA: TGTGCCAGCAGTGGCCGTGCGTTGGGGACTAGCAATCAGCCCCAGCATTTT.

Ten or more counts support this clonotype. The chain employs TRBV6-2 or TRBV6-3 and TRBJ2-1, with 13 bases aligning to TRBD2. CDR3 length: 18 amino acids. CDR1 and CDR2 from the germline V gene are MNHEY and SVGEGT. Trimming at V came to 5 bases and at J to 5 bases, leaving 12 bases not matched to a gene. The CDR3, as DNA: TGTGCCAGCAGTGAGCCCCGGACTAGCGGGAGCGTCGACAATGAGCAGTTCTTC. This codes for CASSEPRTSGSVDNEQFF.

This clonotype has at least ten counts. The V gene is TRBV6-1, the J gene TRBJ2-4; TRBD1 is a possible D gene (6 bases). The DNA end lines up better with TRBJ1-2; the J call may be wrong. This CDR3 region has 14 residues. Germline CDR1 is MNHNS and CDR2 is SASEGT. CDR3 sequence (DNA): TGTGCCAGCAGTGAAGCGGGGGCAGGGAAAGGCTACACCTTC. As protein: CASSEAGAGKGYTF.

A remark on this clonotype: A junction boundary mismatches the germline segment, possibly from a read error. The V gene is TRBV7-3, the J gene TRBJ2-3, with 10 bases fitting TRBD2. This CDR3 region has 20 residues. The germline V gene has CDR1 SGHTA and CDR2 FQGTGA. The CDR3 loop is CASSSPGTSDRRGDTDTRYF. CDR3 coding DNA: TGTGCCAGCAGCTCACCCGGGACTAGCGACCGTCGTGGGGACACAGATACGCGGTATTTT. Complete variable domain (other parts from reference TRBV7-3 and TRBJ2-3): GAGVSQTPSNKVTEKGKYVELRCDPISGHTALYWYRQSLGQGPEFLIYFQGTGAADDSGLPNDRFFAVRPEGSVSTLKIQRTERGDSAVYLCASSSPGTSDRRGDTDTRYFGPGTRLTVL.

This chain connects TRBV20-1 to TRBJ2-7, with a weak D call TRBD2 (6 bases). Germline V gene sequence: CDR1 DFQATT, CDR2 SNEGSKA (reference sequence). V lost 3 bases and J 6 bases, leaving 15 bases between the germline ends. This CDR3 region has 13 residues. The CDR3 sequence is CSASVAARGEQYF. The DNA of the CDR3 is TGCAGTGCTAGCGTAGCGGCGCGGGGCGAGCAGTACTTC.

This clonotype was counted many times. The chain is built from TRBV27 and TRBJ2-5; maybe TRBD2 (6 bases). CDR3 size: 16 residues. The V gene lost 0 bases and the J gene lost 1 base, with 12 bases spanning the gap. Per the germline V gene, CDR1 is MNHEY and CDR2 is SMNVEV (reference sequence). For the CDR3, the DNA is TGTGCCAGCAGTTTATCCGCGGACTATTTCCAAGAGACCCAGTACTTC. Translating it yields CASSLSADYFQETQYF.

This sequence joins TRBV10-1 and TRBJ2-2, with 11 positions matching TRBD2. The junction had 12 bases not matched to a gene; V was cut back by 4 bases and J by 5 bases. In germline, CDR1 is WNHNN, CDR2 SYGVQD (reference sequence). This CDR3 has 18 residues. CDR3 nucleotide sequence: TGCGCCAGCAGTGGGGCGAGAGTCGGGACTAGCGGTACCGGGGAGCTGTTTTTT. Protein sequence: CASSGARVGTSGTGELFF.

This clonotype was picked up many times. CDR3 sequence: CASSPPGGRNQETQYF. For the CDR3, the DNA is TGTGCCAGCAGTCCCCCGGGGGGAAGGAACCAAGAGACCCAGTACTTC. This sequence joins TRBV12-3 or TRBV12-4 and TRBJ2-5; 7 bases fit TRBD2. The V segment lost 5 bases and the J segment 0 bases; nucleotides outside the gene matches: 9. The CDR3 runs 16 residues.

This clonotype came up many times. This rearrangement joins TRBV10-1 to TRBJ2-2; no firm D call. Germline CDR1 reads WNHNN; CDR2 reads SYGVQD (reference sequence). The CDR3 consists of 13 residues. V was trimmed by 2 bases and J by 5 bases, leaving 6 bases between them. The CDR3 sequence: CASSEDPTGELFF. In DNA, the CDR3 is TGCGCCAGCAGTGAGGACCCGACCGGGGAGCTGTTTTTT.

This clonotype was counted a few times. A much larger clonotype is one base distant, so this may be a read error. This chain joins TRBV10-3 and TRBJ2-1; D not resolved. V was shortened by 3 bases and J by 8 bases, with 14 bases between the two germline ends. This CDR3 comprises 14 residues. Germline-derived CDR1 and CDR2 are ENHRY and SYGVKD. The CDR3, as DNA: TGTGCCATCAGTGAAGACTCCGCCAACGATGAGCAGTTCTTC. It encodes CAISEDSANDEQFF.

This rearrangement joins TRBV20-1 to TRBJ2-1; 14 positions match TRBD2. CDR1 and CDR2 (germline): DFQATT, SNEGSKA (reference sequence). V shed 5 bases and J 5 bases; nucleotides not matched to a gene: 5. This CDR3 is built from 15 residues. This chain's CDR3 is CSASTSGRVDNEQFF. In DNA, the CDR3 is TGCAGTGCTTCGACTAGCGGGAGGGTCGACAATGAGCAGTTCTTC.

This clonotype was recorded at least ten times. The genes are TRBV27 and TRBJ2-7; 13 bases are a match to TRBD2. Germline V gene data show CDR1 as MNHEY and CDR2 as SMNVEV (reference sequence). The V segment lost 4 bases and the J segment 0 bases; nucleotides outside the gene matches: 6. CDR3 length: 17 residues. The CDR3 loop is CASSSLAGGGTSYEQYF. CDR3 nucleotide sequence: TGTGCCAGCAGTTCACTAGCGGGAGGGGGAACCTCCTACGAGCAGTACTTC.

The chain links TRBV9 to TRBJ2-3; D gene ambiguous. The better agreement between TRBJ2-5 and the DNA end casts doubt on the J call. Germline CDR1 is SGDLS and CDR2 is YYNGEE. The CDR3 covers 14 residues. CDR3 coding DNA: TGTGCCAGCAGCGTAGGTTGGGTGCCAGAGACCCAGTACTTC. As protein: CASSVGWVPETQYF.

This clonotype was observed many times. The V call is TRBV2, the J call TRBJ1-2, with TRBD1 matching over 7 bases. J lost 0 bases, V lost 6 bases, and 7 bases had no gene match. This CDR3 region has 15 residues. Looked up from germline, CDR1 is SNHLY and CDR2 is FYNNEI. CDR3 in amino acids: CASRGTVLSNYGYTF. CDR3 nucleotides: TGTGCCAGCAGGGGGACAGTTCTGTCTAACTATGGCTACACCTTC.

The V call is TRBV9, the J call TRBJ1-2, with 7 bases lining up with TRBD1. This CDR3 comprises 18 residues. Unmatched junction bases numbered 14, after V lost 0 bases and J lost 3 bases. Germline CDR1 and CDR2: SGDLS and YYNGEE. CDR3 protein: CASSVESVGDSWDYGYTF. Written as DNA, the CDR3 is TGTGCCAGCAGCGTAGAGTCGGTTGGGGACAGTTGGGACTATGGCTACACCTTC.

The chain carries TRBV12-3 or TRBV12-4 and TRBJ2-2; a weak D match, TRBD2 (5 bases). V was cut by 7 bases and J by 8 bases, with 20 bases left in between. The CDR3 is 15 residues long. The CDR3 sequence is CASIVGPGGRGELFF. In nucleotides, the CDR3 is TGTGCCAGCATTGTAGGTCCAGGAGGTAGAGGGGAGCTGTTTTTT.

This clonotype occurred many times. V and J are TRBV29-1 and TRBJ1-1; no clear D gene. Between the trimmed V and J ends, which lost 7 bases and 0 bases, there was a span of 9 bases. This CDR3 region has 12 residues. The germline gives CDR1 SQVTM, CDR2 ANQGSEA. CDR3 residues: CSGKGMNTEAFF. The CDR3 coding sequence is TGCAGCGGAAAAGGTATGAACACTGAAGCTTTCTTT.

The sample holds many counts of this clonotype. The V and J genes are TRBV6-2 or TRBV6-3 and TRBJ2-7, with 7 nucleotides matching TRBD1. In germline, CDR1 is MNHEY, CDR2 SVGEGT. Trimming cost V 4 bases and J 0 bases; bases outside gene matches: 6. The CDR3 length is 15 residues. As DNA, the CDR3 is TGTGCCAGCAGTTCGGGACAGCTGAGCTCCTACGAGCAGTACTTC. The encoded protein is CASSSGQLSSYEQYF.

The CDR3 is CSIRLAGGPWTPYNEQFF. In nucleotides, the CDR3 is TGCAGTATTCGACTAGCGGGAGGGCCATGGACGCCATACAATGAGCAGTTCTTC. V is TRBV20-1 and J is TRBJ2-1; TRBD2 matches at 14 bases. The trim removed 8 bases at V and 4 bases at J, leaving 16 bases unmatched. This CDR3 has 18 amino acids. CDR1 is DFQATT, CDR2 SNEGSKA, per germline (reference sequence).

This clonotype was seen only a few times. The chain links TRBV9 to TRBJ2-1; 8 nucleotides line up with TRBD1. Germline loops: CDR1 SGDLS, CDR2 YYNGEE. The CDR3 loop spans 17 amino acids. The V and J ends lost 2 bases and 8 bases, in that order; junction bases with no gene match: 15. CDR3 sequence reads: CASSVPRGQEIYHEQFF. The CDR3 nucleotides are TGTGCCAGCAGCGTCCCTCGGGGACAGGAGATTTACCATGAGCAGTTCTTC.